This passage covers 18 T cell receptor beta chains from one sample sequenced in a study of spatial heterogeneity in lung cancer. One entry per CDR3 protein, called by TCRdb with MiXCR from the 5' RACE reads. Of some 7,000 distinct CDR3 sequences in the sample, around 7% are singletons; the top ten hold about three quarters. The time point: sample taken at primary tumor resection. No cells were sorted before sequencing. The whole RNA sequenced was extracted from tumor, nontumor lung or frozen PBMC. The specimen comprised PBMCs, sampled at surgery. The receptor source for this set is a male donor with early-stage non-small cell lung cancer.

About this clonotype itself: Within a library made for alpha chains, this beta chain is off target, and its count is uninformative. The chain links TRBV2 to TRBJ1-2; no clear D. Trimming took 8 bases from V and 2 from J, leaving 12 bases between them. Germline V gene lookup returns CDR1 SNHLY and CDR2 FYNNEI. The CDR3 length is 13 residues. CDR3 loop: CASGRDRNYGYTF. CDR3 nucleotides: TGTGCCAGCGGAAGGGATAGAAACTATGGCTACACCTTC.

This clonotype was seen ten or more times. A library prepared for alpha chains yielded this beta chain as an off-target read; its size is of little meaning. The chain recombines TRBV5-1 with TRBJ2-3; 15 positions match TRBD2. The germline V gene encodes CDR1 SGHRS and CDR2 YFSETQ. The CDR3 runs to 16 residues. V dropped 4 bases and J dropped 3; count of bases not matched to a gene: 3. CDR3 in amino acids: CASSLGLAGGTDTQYF. CDR3 bases: TGCGCCAGCAGCCTCGGACTAGCGGGGGGGACAGATACGCAGTATTTT. The variable domain in full, with the rest retrieved from reference TRBV5-1 and TRBJ2-3, is KAGVTQTPRYLIKTRGQQVTLSCSPISGHRSVSWYQQTPGQGLQFLFEYFSETQRNKGNFPGRFSGRQFSNSRSEMNVSTLELGDSALYLCASSLGLAGGTDTQYFGPGTRLTVL.

Note on this clonotype: This beta chain is an off-target read within a library intended for alpha chains, so its frequency means little. The chain joins TRBV28 to TRBJ2-3; either TRBD1 or TRBD2 may fit D (5 bases each). V was pared by 6 bases and J by 2 bases, with 9 bases between. Looked up from germline, CDR1 is MDHEN and CDR2 is SYDVKM. The CDR3 runs to 13 residues. CDR3 bases: TGTGCCAGCAGGAGGGGATCCACAGATACGCAGTATTTT. This translates into CASRRGSTDTQYF.

This clonotype appeared many times. As an off-target read in a library built for alpha chains, this beta chain has a frequency of little significance. The chain uses TRBV3-1 and TRBJ2-5, with D maybe TRBD2 (6 bases). The CDR3 length is 14 residues. The V and J ends lost 1 base and 5 bases respectively, with 11 bases between them. The germline V gene has CDR1 LGHDT and CDR2 YNNKEL (reference sequence). This CDR3 reads CASSQVGGEETQYF. The DNA for the CDR3 is TGTGCCAGCAGCCAAGTGGGCGGGGAGGAGACCCAGTACTTC.

In this sample, this clonotype turned up many times. This beta chain lies outside the target of a library built for alpha chains; its clone size means little. The chain carries TRBV20-1 and TRBJ2-7, with D hard to call. The CDR3 has 12 residues. Germline CDR1 reads DFQATT; CDR2 reads SNEGSKA (reference sequence). V lost 3 bases to trimming and J lost 5 bases, with 11 bases between them. The CDR3 DNA reads as TGCAGTGCTAGCCCGTACGGCGACGAGCAGTACTTC. Its translation: CSASPYGDEQYF.

Many counts were recorded for this clonotype. Since it is a stray read in a library aimed at alpha chains, this beta chain has a size that is not meaningful. The genes are TRBV24-1 and TRBJ2-2; TRBD1 aligns across 8 bases. V trimming: 2 bases; J trimming: 5 bases; junction bases outside the gene matches: 3. Germline CDR1 KGHDR, CDR2 SFDVKD. This CDR3 has 15 amino acids. The CDR3 loop reads CATSDSGQETGELFF. The CDR3 DNA reads as TGTGCCACCAGTGATTCGGGACAGGAAACCGGGGAGCTGTTTTTT.

There are many counts of this clonotype. This beta chain lies outside the target of a library built for alpha chains; its clone size means little. J is TRBJ1-3 and V is TRBV7-2; a possible D gene is TRBD1 (5 bases). This CDR3 is 13 amino acids long. V was clipped by 3 bases and J by 4 bases, with 7 bases between them. Germline loops: CDR1 SGHTA, CDR2 FQGNSA. The CDR3 sequence: CASSFKGGNTIYF. CDR3 in DNA: TGTGCCAGCAGCTTTAAGGGGGGAAACACCATATATTTT.

This clonotype has ten or more counts. Found in a library prepared for alpha chains, this beta chain is an off-target read, and its abundance has little meaning. The chain joins TRBV7-8 to TRBJ2-5, with a possible D match to TRBD2 (6 bases). The CDR3 consists of 15 residues. CDR1 is SGHVS and CDR2 is FQNEAQ in the germline V gene. Trimming removed 2 bases from V and 0 bases from J, with 10 bases in between. The CDR3 nucleotides read TGTGCCAGCAGCTTATCCGGGGGATACCAAGAGACCCAGTACTTC. It encodes CASSLSGGYQETQYF. Filled out from reference TRBV7-8 and TRBJ2-5, the complete variable domain reads GAGVSQSPRYKVAKRGQDVALRCDPISGHVSLFWYQQALGQGPEFLTYFQNEAQLDKSGLPSDRFFAERPEGSVSTLKIQRTQQEDSAVYLCASSLSGGYQETQYFGPGTRLLVL.

Many counts were recorded for this clonotype. The library was prepared for alpha chains; this beta chain is a stray read, so its frequency means little. The chain employs TRBV7-6 and TRBJ2-5; D tentatively fits TRBD1 or TRBD2 (7 bases each). CDR3 length: 14 residues. Germline loops: CDR1 SGHVS, CDR2 FNYEAQ. With 5 bases removed from V and 4 bases from J, the gap between germline ends came to 14 bases. The CDR3 reads CASSPQGGGETQYF. The DNA for the CDR3 is TGTGCCAGCAGCCCCCAGGGGGGGGGAGAGACCCAGTACTTC.

Many counts were recorded for this clonotype. This beta chain is an off-target read within a library intended for alpha chains, so its frequency means little. The rearrangement joins TRBV12-3 or TRBV12-4 to TRBJ1-1; possible D gene TRBD1, 6 bases. The CDR3 contains 14 residues. V lost 2 bases and J 7 bases, leaving 14 bases between the germline ends. The CDR3 sequence is CASSLLAGVSEAFF. The DNA for the CDR3 is TGTGCCAGCAGTTTACTGGCAGGGGTCAGTGAAGCTTTCTTT.

This clonotype was seen many times. The size of this beta chain means little, since it is a stray read in a library made for alpha chains. The chain carries TRBV28 and TRBJ2-7; 7 nucleotides align to TRBD1. From germline, CDR1 is MDHEN and CDR2 SYDVKM. J gave up 5 bases and V 8 bases, and 3 bases lay outside the gene matches. The CDR3 contains 11 residues. CDR3 DNA sequence: TGTGCCAGCCAGGGGGACCACGAGCAGTACTTC. Translated: CASQGDHEQYF.

This clonotype was counted ten times or more. With the library built for alpha chains, this beta chain is off target and its frequency is not meaningful. This rearrangement joins TRBV20-1 to TRBJ2-7, with TRBD2 as a possible D gene (6 bases). CDR1 DFQATT and CDR2 SNEGSKA come from the germline V gene (reference sequence). This CDR3 has 11 amino acids. The CDR3 DNA sequence: TGCACCCTTTCTAGCGAGGGGGAGCAGTACGTC. This encodes CTLSSEGEQYV.

In this sample, this clonotype turned up many times. This beta chain is a stray read from a library made for alpha chains; its abundance is not meaningful. The rearrangement links TRBV24-1 to TRBJ2-1; 9 bases fit TRBD1. Germline values: CDR1 KGHDR, CDR2 SFDVKD. The V gene end was trimmed by 7 bases and the J gene end by 8 bases; junction bases not matched to a gene: 8. The CDR3 contains 14 residues. CDR3 sequence reads: CATRQTGGRDEQFF. Here the CDR3 DNA reads TGTGCCACCAGACAGACAGGGGGAAGAGATGAGCAGTTCTTC.

This clonotype was observed a single time. This beta chain is an unintended read in a library built for alpha chains; its size means little. This chain links TRBV29-1 with TRBJ2-7; no reliable D call. CDR1 SQVTM and CDR2 ANQGSEA come from the germline V gene. The V end was cut by 6 bases, the J end by 2 bases, with 11 bases between. CDR3 size: 12 residues. The CDR3 protein is CSVDIGPYEQYF. The CDR3 DNA follows: TGCAGCGTGGATATAGGTCCCTACGAGCAGTACTTC.

This clonotype was counted at least ten times. This beta chain represents an off-target read in a library built for alpha chains; its size is of limited meaning. The genes are TRBV20-1 and TRBJ2-5; maybe TRBD1 (6 bases). Germline lookup yields CDR1 DFQATT and CDR2 SNEGSKA (reference sequence). Trimming took 5 bases from V and 7 from J, leaving 20 bases between them. This CDR3 spans 14 amino acids. The CDR3 is CSAPGELWVGTQYF. Here the CDR3 DNA reads TGCAGTGCTCCAGGGGAACTTTGGGTAGGGACCCAGTACTTC.

This clonotype has ten or more counts. This beta chain was picked up by a library intended for alpha chains and is off target, so its count carries little meaning. The chain has TRBV27 and TRBJ2-3; 10 bases map to TRBD2. This CDR3 is 14 amino acids long. CDR1 and CDR2 (germline): MNHEY, SMNVEV (reference sequence). V was clipped by 7 bases and J by 4 bases; unmatched bases: 5. CDR3 region: CASMGLASSDTQYF. As DNA, the CDR3 is TGTGCCAGCATGGGACTAGCGAGTTCAGATACGCAGTATTTT.

With respect to this clonotype: The library was prepared for alpha chains; this beta chain is a stray read, so its frequency means little. This sequence joins TRBV2 and TRBJ2-7; D is tentatively TRBD1 or TRBD2 (5 bases each). Between the trimmed V and J ends, which lost 1 base and 7 bases, there was a span of 14 bases. This CDR3 comprises 14 residues. Germline V gene data show CDR1 as SNHLY and CDR2 as FYNNEI. The CDR3 DNA follows: TGTGCCAGCAGTGAAGGAGGGGACCTTACGGAGCAGTACGTC. This codes for CASSEGGDLTEQYV.

To note about this clonotype: A library made for alpha chains picked up this beta chain off target, so its size means little. This chain links TRBV5-4 with TRBJ2-5; TRBD2 matches 10 bases. The V gene's germline CDR1 is SGHNT and CDR2 YYREEE (reference sequence). This CDR3 has 16 residues. Losses at the gene ends were 4 bases for V and 3 bases for J; bases not matched to a gene: 9. The DNA for the CDR3 is TGTGCCAGCAGCCCCCGTGGAGCGGGGGGGAAAGAGACCCAGTACTTC. Amino acids: CASSPRGAGGKETQYF.